Following are 24 T cell receptor beta chains from one sample sequenced in a study of response to subunit inactivated influenza vaccine. TCRdb reprocessed the RT-PCR reads with MiXCR, giving one entry per CDR3 protein. Of more than 400,000 distinct CDR3 sequences in the sample, around 7.7% are singletons; the top ten hold around 13%. This material consisted of PBMCs from blood, taken roughly 24 months after vaccination. All receptors come from a man in his fifties or sixties who received an inactivated influenza vaccine.

This clonotype appeared many times. This chain uses TRBV5-1 with TRBJ2-1; 8 nucleotides line up with TRBD1. Looked up from germline, CDR1 is SGHRS and CDR2 is YFSETQ. With 4 bases clipped from V and 5 bases from J, the junction kept 5 bases outside the gene matches. This CDR3 is 14 amino acids long. CDR3 protein: CASSDTGGDNEQFF. CDR3 sequence (DNA): TGCGCCAGCAGCGACACAGGGGGAGACAATGAGCAGTTCTTC.

A few counts support this clonotype. CDR3 bases: TGCAGTGCGGGGACAGGGAACGATCAGCCCCAGCATTTT. Translation gives CSAGTGNDQPQHF. The rearrangement links TRBV20-1 to TRBJ1-5; 9 bases match TRBD1. V dropped 6 bases and J dropped 5; count of bases not matched to a gene: 5. Germline lookup yields CDR1 DFQATT and CDR2 SNEGSKA (reference sequence). The CDR3 sequence is 13 residues long.

This chain links TRBV12-3 or TRBV12-4 with TRBJ1-5; D is unresolved. This CDR3 has 13 amino acids. Trimming removed 2 bases from V and 8 bases from J, with 10 bases in between. The CDR3 region has the DNA TGTGCCAGCAGTTTAAATGTGAAGAAGCCCCAGCATTTT. It codes for CASSLNVKKPQHF.

This clonotype was counted a few times. CDR3 coding DNA: TGTGCCATCAGTGGAGGGGATCAGCCCCAGCATTTT. This translates into CAISGGDQPQHF. The V gene is TRBV10-3, the J gene TRBJ1-5, with D maybe TRBD1 (5 bases). CDR1 and CDR2 (germline): ENHRY, SYGVKD. The germline V and J ends were trimmed by 4 bases and 5 bases, with 6 bases remaining between them. The CDR3 runs 12 residues.

The chain links TRBV29-1 to TRBJ1-4; D unresolved. Germline CDR1 is SQVTM and CDR2 is ANQGSEA. V was pared by 5 bases and J by 5 bases, with 15 bases between. The CDR3 runs to 14 residues. CDR3 amino acids: CSVMSWGLNEKLFF. The DNA of the CDR3 is TGCAGCGTTATGTCGTGGGGTTTGAATGAAAAACTGTTTTTT.

The chain carries TRBV6-2 or TRBV6-3 and TRBJ1-2; 7 nucleotides line up with TRBD1. Germline trimming cut 5 bases from V and 4 bases from J; bases unmatched to any gene: 4. The CDR3 consists of 13 residues. CDR1 and CDR2 (germline): MNHEY, SVGEGT. The CDR3 protein is CASSRGQFYGYTF. CDR3 DNA: TGTGCCAGCAGTAGGGGACAGTTCTATGGCTACACCTTC.

In this sample, this clonotype turned up many times. V gene TRBV12-3 or TRBV12-4 combines with J gene TRBJ2-2; possibly TRBD1 for D (6 bases). V was clipped by 5 bases and J by 6 bases, with 13 bases between them. The CDR3 sequence is 14 residues long. The CDR3 is CASSPRTVPGELFF. CDR3 DNA sequence: TGTGCCAGCAGTCCCCGGACAGTTCCCGGGGAGCTGTTTTTT.

This clonotype occurred a few times. This chain connects TRBV9 to TRBJ2-1, with D perhaps matching TRBD1 (5 bases). This CDR3 contains 15 residues. Germline V lookup: CDR1 SGDLS, CDR2 YYNGEE. The ends were cut back, 0 bases at V and 6 bases at J, with 13 bases in the middle. The CDR3 DNA is TGTGCCAGCAGCGTAGGTGGGGCAGTCAGCAATGAGCAGTTCTTC. Its protein product is CASSVGGAVSNEQFF.

This clonotype was detected only a few times. The rearrangement uses TRBV10-3 and TRBJ2-5; 13 positions agree with TRBD2. Trimming cost V 3 bases and J 5 bases; bases outside gene matches: 6. The CDR3 runs 16 residues. Per germline, CDR1 ENHRY and CDR2 SYGVKD. For the CDR3, the DNA is TGTGCCATCAGTGACGGGACTAGCGGGACCGTGGAGACCCAGTACTTC. Amino acid sequence: CAISDGTSGTVETQYF.

This clonotype occurred many times. The chain joins TRBV11-2 to TRBJ2-5; D unresolved. V was trimmed by 1 base and J by 5 bases, leaving 5 bases between them. CDR1 SGHAT and CDR2 FQNNGV come from the germline V gene. CDR3 length equals 12 residues. The DNA of the CDR3 is TGTGCCAGCAGCTTAGTTCGGGAGACCCAGTACTTC. This encodes CASSLVRETQYF.

This clonotype was counted a few times. V gene TRBV9 combines with J gene TRBJ2-2, with no clear D. There are 15 residues in the CDR3. V lost 0 bases, J lost 1 base, and 7 bases lay in between. From germline, CDR1 is SGDLS and CDR2 YYNGEE. In DNA form, the CDR3 reads TGTGCCAGCAGCGTAGCGCCAGGGAACACCGGGGAGCTGTTTTTT. Protein product: CASSVAPGNTGELFF.

In this sample, this clonotype turned up a few times. V gene TRBV28 combines with J gene TRBJ2-7, with TRBD1 identical over 7 bases. The CDR3 is made up of 12 amino acids. Germline loops: CDR1 MDHEN, CDR2 SYDVKM. The V gene end was trimmed by 11 bases and the J gene end by 5 bases; junction bases not matched to a gene: 9. This CDR3 reads CASSIGGNEQYF. The CDR3, as DNA: TGTGCCTCCTCAATAGGGGGCAACGAGCAGTACTTC.

This clonotype has ten or more counts. J is TRBJ2-7 and V is TRBV29-1; 7 bases are a match to TRBD2. The germline V gene has CDR1 SQVTM and CDR2 ANQGSEA. Trimming cost V 5 bases and J 2 bases; bases outside gene matches: 3. There are 12 residues in the CDR3. This chain's CDR3 is CSVFGLAYEQYF. CDR3 DNA: TGCAGCGTTTTTGGACTAGCCTACGAGCAGTACTTC.

This clonotype was observed a handful of times. The rearrangement links TRBV5-1 to TRBJ1-2; 9 nucleotides align to TRBD1. V lost 5 bases to trimming and J lost 4 bases; unmatched junction nucleotides: 6. This CDR3 has 14 amino acids. Germline V gives CDR1 SGHRS, CDR2 YFSETQ. The CDR3, as DNA: TGCGCCAGCAGACGGGACAGGGAGAGCTATGGCTACACCTTC. This codes for CASRRDRESYGYTF.

This clonotype occurred many times. V is TRBV7-2 and J is TRBJ1-3; 7 bases are a match to TRBD1. The V and J ends lost 5 bases and 0 bases, in that order; junction bases with no gene match: 7. Germline loops: CDR1 SGHTA, CDR2 FQGNSA. CDR3 length equals 16 residues. CDR3: CASSPRQGLSGNTIYF. The CDR3, as DNA: TGTGCCAGCAGCCCCAGACAGGGCCTCTCTGGAAACACCATATATTTT.

This clonotype was recorded a few times. This chain joins TRBV5-1 and TRBJ2-7, with TRBD2 as a possible D gene (6 bases). This CDR3 is built from 15 residues. V shed 5 bases and J shed 2 bases, with 17 bases lying between them. Germline lookup yields CDR1 SGHRS and CDR2 YFSETQ. This chain's CDR3 is CASSLQPGVAYEQYF. CDR3 nucleotide sequence: TGCGCCAGCAGTTTGCAGCCGGGAGTAGCCTACGAGCAGTACTTC.

This clonotype was found a few times. V and J are TRBV20-1 and TRBJ2-3; 16 bases are shared with TRBD2. Germline CDR1 and CDR2: DFQATT and SNEGSKA (reference sequence). This CDR3 is built from 15 residues. Trimming cost V 4 bases and J 3 bases; bases outside gene matches: 1. The CDR3 bases are TGCAGTGCTAAGGGACTAGCGGGGGGGACAGATACGCAGTATTTT. Translating gives CSAKGLAGGTDTQYF.

This clonotype was seen many times. The chain employs TRBV10-3 and TRBJ2-3; 8 positions match TRBD2. With 9 bases clipped from V and 0 bases from J, the junction kept 8 bases outside the gene matches. The CDR3 is made up of 15 amino acids. The germline V gene has CDR1 ENHRY and CDR2 SYGVKD. This CDR3 is CAMSIAGTSTDTQYF. CDR3 bases: TGTGCCATGTCGATAGCGGGGACCAGCACAGATACGCAGTATTTT.

The table lists this clonotype with many counts. The chain combines TRBV7-2 with TRBJ2-3; 13 positions match TRBD2. The CDR3 has 17 residues. V lost 1 base, J lost 8 bases, and 9 bases stayed unmatched. Germline CDR1 SGHTA, CDR2 FQGNSA. The CDR3 region has the DNA TGTGCCAGCAGCTTAGGACTAGCGGGAGGCCCAGGGGTTACGCAGTATTTT. This sequence encodes CASSLGLAGGPGVTQYF.

This clonotype was seen more than once but under ten times. The chain combines TRBV25-1 with TRBJ2-2; TRBD1 matches at 9 bases. The V segment lost 1 base and the J segment 6 bases; nucleotides outside the gene matches: 3. The CDR3 totals 15 residues. Germline values: CDR1 MGHDK, CDR2 SYGVNS. CDR3 residues: CASSESRTGAGELFF. In DNA form, the CDR3 reads TGTGCCAGCAGTGAATCTCGGACAGGGGCCGGGGAGCTGTTTTTT.

The J gene is TRBJ1-3, the V gene TRBV7-6; perhaps TRBD1 as D (6 bases). CDR1 and CDR2 (germline): SGHVS, FNYEAQ. V was trimmed by 1 base and J by 2 bases, leaving 15 bases between them. This CDR3 contains 17 residues. The CDR3 DNA reads TGTGCCAGCAGCTTAGGGAGCCTAGGGGGAACTGGAAACACCATATATTTT. It specifies CASSLGSLGGTGNTIYF.

This clonotype has a handful of counts. CDR3 in amino acids: CSAKLGTSGSNEQFF. The DNA of the CDR3 is TGCAGTGCAAAGCTTGGGACTAGCGGGAGCAATGAGCAGTTCTTC. The chain recombines TRBV20-1 with TRBJ2-1, with 14 bases fitting TRBD2. V shed 6 bases and J 6 bases; nucleotides not matched to a gene: 7. The length of the CDR3 is 15 residues. Germline V gene data show CDR1 as DFQATT and CDR2 as SNEGSKA (reference sequence).

This clonotype showed up just a few times. The chain links TRBV20-1 to TRBJ1-2; D remains ambiguous. The CDR3 sequence is 10 residues long. The germline V gene has CDR1 DFQATT and CDR2 SNEGSKA (reference sequence). Here the CDR3 reads CSPKNYGYTF. The DNA of the CDR3 is TGCAGCCCTAAAAACTATGGCTACACCTTC.

This clonotype was observed a handful of times. The J gene is TRBJ2-2, the V gene TRBV27; 9 bases fit TRBD2. Germline-derived CDR1 and CDR2 are MNHEY and SMNVEV (reference sequence). This CDR3 region has 18 residues. Trimming at V came to 3 bases and at J to 3 bases, leaving 11 bases not matched to a gene. CDR3 coding DNA: TGTGCCAGCAGTTTGTCACTAGCGGGTACCCTTTACACCGGGGAGCTGTTTTTT. The encoded protein is CASSLSLAGTLYTGELFF.